The source of this TCR beta chain is a study of T-cell memory formation after mild COVID-19 (dated by TCRdb to 2020 to 2022). Regarding the study in general: Most TCR sequence clusters were specific to one of the two donors. In a couple of donors, T-cell clones that expanded and contracted after mild COVID-19 were tracked by sequencing TCRalpha and TCRbeta repertoires over time. The cohort was made up of two young adult volunteers, one female and one male, who were previously healthy.

The listed sequencing device is Illumina NovaSeq 6000. cDNA libraries for TCRalpha and TCRbeta were prepared by 5'RACE using constant-segment primers, with sample barcodes and unique molecular identifiers added. RNA was extracted from every sample with Trizol reagent. Libraries were amplified in two PCR steps, with a second sample barcode and Illumina TruSeq adapters added in the second step. Sequencing of the libraries was done on an Illumina NovaSeq, producing 2 x 150 bp paired-end reads. The study's processing was this. The reads were demultiplexed and collapsed into UMI-guided consensus sequences using migec v1.2.7. Using mixcr v2.1.11, UMI consensuses were aligned to TRA and TRB V and J templates and then assembled into clonotypes. Clonotypes were classified as expanded or contracted when called significant by both edgeR and NoisET, with noise models trained on biological replicates. For edgeR calls, the cutoffs were a false discovery rate-adjusted p below 0.01 and a log2 fold-change threshold of 1. PCA with hierarchical clustering of max-normalized trajectories of the 1000 most abundant clonotypes was used as exploratory dynamics analysis. The CD4 or CD8 phenotype of responding clones was assigned using the separately sequenced CD4+ and CD8+ repertoires. TCRdb redid the processing of the public reads, applying fastp at Q25 and MiXCR, and retained in-frame beta chains. Rows with a matching CDR3 protein are joined into one entry that keeps the most common DNA and genes. The V and J calls come from TCRdb's annotation, not from the publication. The sample table lists around 49,000 distinct CDR3 sequences, 25% to 35% of them with a count of one. The ten top clones hold 43% of the sample.

PBMCs were isolated by Ficoll-Paque density gradient centrifugation. Note on this clonotype: Its antigen is unknown. Base qualities are not provided; no much larger clone lies one nucleotide away.

Results and caveats for the whole study, not just this receptor: Some responding clones were detected in pre-infection memory, suggesting pre-existing cross-reactive memory T cells joined the SARS-CoV-2 response. Contracting CD4+ clones turned up mainly in the CM and EM memory subsets, whereas EMRA was where CD8+ clones were enriched. From day 15 to 85, contracting clones showed balanced CD4/CD8 phenotypes, whereas a second wave of clones that expanded from day 15 to 37 leaned towards CD4+. SARS-CoV-2 specificity of the second-wave clones peaking on day 37 was not confirmed. Only two mild cases were covered in the study, and larger cohorts including severe cases with pre-infection samples were considered necessary.

Based on the germline V gene, the CDR1 and CDR2 sequences are SGHTA and FQGTGA. The germline ends are 10 bases apart after V is trimmed by 2 bases and J by 1 base. From its cysteine to its phenylalanine, the CDR3 spans 15 amino acids. Just CDR3 DNA is preserved here, 45 bases in frame from base 1. This sequence uses TRBV7-3 and TRBJ2-3; the D gene is possibly TRBD1 or TRBD2, each agreeing over 6 bases. Sequenced: PBMCs or a T cell subset sorted from them (not recorded which). The clonotype comes from a man aged 18 to 35 who had mild COVID-19 (a few samples of this study predate the infection). The sample titles of this study are shuffled in the database, so cell type and time point are left out; the donor was told from shared clones. The CDR3 in this case is CASSLLGGGTDTQYF. The sequence in DNA is TGTGCCAGCAGCTTATTGGGGGGCGGCACAGATACGCAGTATTTT.